There are many counts of the clone carrying this T cell receptor (beta chain). This record comes from a study of T-cell reconstitution after alpha-beta-depleted transplantation in children. Per germline, CDR1 MNHEY and CDR2 SMNVEV (reference sequence). V was cut by 3 bases and J by 0 bases, with 14 bases left in between. This CDR3 comprises 16 residues. Researchers prepared the TCRbeta library using unique molecular identifiers, the study reports. A single record per CDR3 protein comes from TCRdb applying MiXCR to the PCR reads. Among under 250,000 distinct CDR3 sequences listed, about 7% were seen once.

The origin of this receptor is a boy aged 2 to 10 with acute lymphoblastic leukemia, due to receive a stem cell transplant. The source was PBMCs, collected before TCRalphabeta/CD19-depleted stem cell transplant. J is TRBJ1-2 and V is TRBV27, with a possible D match to TRBD1 (6 bases). The CDR3 protein is CASSLEGGFTNYGYTF. In nucleotides, the CDR3 is TGTGCCAGCAGTTTGGAAGGGGGATTTACTAACTATGGCTACACCTTC.